Listed below are T cell receptor beta chains from one sample, sequenced in a study of T-cell memory formation after mild COVID-19. TCRdb re-analysed the 5' RACE reads in MiXCR, keeping a single row per CDR3 protein. The sample yields about 260,000 distinct CDR3 sequences, roughly 8% seen once. The specimen sequenced was PBMCs or a T cell subset sorted from them (not recorded which). Receptor source: a man between 18 and 35 years old who had mild COVID-19 (a few samples of this study predate the infection). Cell type and time point are not known. Both conserved end residues are part of each CDR3.

>TRBV6-5|TRBJ2-7
CASSYQGAHEQYF
>TRBV4-3|TRBJ2-7
CASSQARGGQHYEQYF
>TRBV18|TRBJ1-1
CASSPGADMNTEAFF
>TRBV12-3/TRBV12-4|TRBJ1-5
CASSFLREQPQHF
>TRBV7-3|TRBJ2-1
CASSSSRGRYNEQFF
>TRBV29-1|TRBJ2-1
CSASGTSGTYEQFF
>TRBV7-2|TRBJ2-3
CASTCSHGTGMGEHTDTQYF
>TRBV20-1|TRBJ1-2
CSALTGTMRNGYTF
>TRBV19|TRBJ1-2
CAGRETGGNYGYTF
>TRBV5-1|TRBJ2-6
CASETGARSGANVLTF
>TRBV4-3|TRBJ1-2
CASSQDRGSYGYTF
>TRBV12-3/TRBV12-4|TRBJ2-1
CASSYGQVIYNEQFF
>TRBV7-9|TRBJ1-1
CASSSPTEAFF
>TRBV5-8|TRBJ2-2
CASSLWQGNTGELFF
>TRBV5-1|TRBJ2-5
CASSLETVYQETQYF
>TRBV7-9|TRBJ2-1
CASSPWNEQFF
>TRBV4-3|TRBJ2-3
CASRGFTTDTQYF
>TRBV11-2|TRBJ1-1
CASSLDSNTEAFF
>TRBV5-1|TRBJ2-3
CASGGEATDTQYF
>TRBV18|TRBJ1-5
CASSPRATVSGGPQHF
>TRBV7-9|TRBJ1-1
CASSLATSGWTEAFF
>TRBV7-9|TRBJ2-3
CASTTVDTQYF
>TRBV29-1|TRBJ1-5
CSARTVPDQPQHF
>TRBV9|TRBJ1-1
CASSVGIGGAGTEAFF
>TRBV20-1|TRBJ2-7
CSARRDRGYEQYF
>TRBV9|TRBJ2-7
CASSVKYLGEQYF
>TRBV4-2|TRBJ1-1
CASSQDPRQGWVTEAFF
>TRBV7-6|TRBJ2-2
CASSLAGGTSTGELFF
>TRBV18|TRBJ2-4
CASSPPGYLAKNIQYF
>TRBV27|TRBJ2-1
CASSHPPQGEQFF
>TRBV6-5|TRBJ2-2
CASSRRDRVTVGELFF
>TRBV28|TRBJ2-2
CASSLAKRELFF
>TRBV5-1|TRBJ2-1
CASSAAGGYNEQFF
>TRBV27|TRBJ1-5
CASSRKGQIYSNQPQHF
>TRBV25-1|TRBJ1-1
CASSGRGQGYTEAFF
>TRBV4-3|TRBJ1-4
CASSQLQGRGEKLFF
>TRBV5-1|TRBJ1-3
CASSSGRGGSDTIYF
>TRBV7-2|TRBJ1-3
CASSPMEHAGNTIYF
>TRBV7-2|TRBJ1-3
CASSYRGSSGNTIYF
>TRBV18|TRBJ1-4
CASSLDRDRGEKLFF
>TRBV4-3|TRBJ2-3
CASSQATGTGTDTQYF
>TRBV6-6|TRBJ1-5
CAGSQGASNQPQHF
>TRBV6-6|TRBJ1-6
CASTRQGAGSPLHF
>TRBV12-3/TRBV12-4|TRBJ2-5
CASSYLAGPKETQYF
>TRBV4-2|TRBJ2-5
CASSPGQRETQYF
>TRBV29-1|TRBJ2-5
CSGGNYQETQYF
>TRBV20-1|TRBJ1-2
CSASTGGTGYTF
>TRBV7-9|TRBJ2-7
CASSLVNWGNEQYF
>TRBV12-3/TRBV12-4|TRBJ1-2
CASSSRTGEPPLPAYGYTF
>TRBV5-1|TRBJ2-1
CASSLVRSSYNEQFF
>TRBV11-3|TRBJ1-1
CASSVQGTEAFF
>TRBV7-3|TRBJ1-1
CASSSTAFQGEAFF
>TRBV5-1|TRBJ2-5
CASSLGGASETQYF
>TRBV7-2|TRBJ1-5
CASSNRVSGTQHF